This T cell receptor beta chain was identified in a study of cytomegalovirus exposure and HLA in healthy donors. Study-wide results and limits: The tendency of first-cohort TCR clusters to co-occur in the 120 validation repertoires was identified by a subsequent analysis. Researchers catalogued about 160 TCR beta chains as cytomegalovirus-associated.

In germline, CDR1 is MDHEN, CDR2 SYDVKM. Trimming cost V 6 bases and J 1 base, with 6 bases left between them. CDR3 length: 13 residues. Profiling relied on immunoSEQ multiplex PCR, and the TCRdb table lists in-frame clones only, not all of them. The table records 57,000 or so clones, 96% of them present only once. The donors were part of the validation cohort of 120 subjects. That cohort was separate from the first cohort, which comprised about 670 subjects. Worth noting for this clone: Its specificity is unknown.

This TCR was sampled from a man aged 18 to 29 in good health and CMV-seronegative. The V and J genes are TRBV28 and TRBJ2-2; D remains unclear. Sequenced material: PBMCs. CDR3 sequence reads: CASSQQNTGELFF. CDR3 DNA sequence: TGTGCCAGCAGCCAACAGAACACCGGGGAGCTGTTTTTT.